One sample yielded the 25 T cell receptor beta chains listed below, sequenced in a study of T-cell memory formation after mild COVID-19 listed by TCRdb under 2021. Library preparation used 5' RACE. The listed sequencing device is Illumina NovaSeq 6000. TCRdb cleaned the public reads at Q25 with fastp, built clones with MiXCR and kept in-frame beta chains. Every distinct CDR3 protein forms one entry, paired with its most common genes and DNA. In this sample the table shows around 440,000 distinct CDR3 sequences, about 20% of which occur a single time. Jointly, the top ten make up around an eighth of the sample. Sequenced: PBMCs or a T cell subset sorted from them (not recorded which). These receptors were collected from an adult woman who had mild COVID-19 (a few samples of this study predate the infection). The sample titles of this study are shuffled in the database, so cell type and time point are left out; the donor was told from shared clones.

The chain carries TRBV30 and TRBJ2-1; TRBD1 agrees at 11 bases. With 7 bases clipped from V and 9 bases from J, the junction kept 5 bases outside the gene matches. The CDR3 length is 12 residues. Germline loops: CDR1 GTSNPN, CDR2 SVGIG (reference sequence). This chain's CDR3 is CASRTGGGEQFF. The CDR3 DNA reads as TGTGCCTCTCGGACAGGGGGCGGTGAGCAGTTCTTC.

This clonotype was seen many times. This chain's CDR3 is CASSSGTYSSYEQYF. Written as DNA, the CDR3 is TGTGCCAGCAGCTCCGGGACCTATAGCTCCTACGAGCAGTACTTC. The chain couples TRBV5-6 to TRBJ2-7; D is perhaps TRBD1 or TRBD2 (5 bases each). In germline, CDR1 is SGHDT, CDR2 YYEEEE. The CDR3 covers 15 residues. The V and J ends lost 3 bases and 0 bases respectively, with 13 bases between them. Full variable domain (remainder filled in from reference TRBV5-6 and TRBJ2-7): DAGVTQSPTHLIKTRGQQVTLRCSPKSGHDTVSWYQQALGQGPQFIFQYYEEEERQRGNFPDRFSGHQFPNYSSELNVNALLLGDSALYLCASSSGTYSSYEQYFGPGTRLTVT.

The chain joins TRBV29-1 to TRBJ2-2; D remains ambiguous. Per germline, CDR1 SQVTM and CDR2 ANQGSEA. The V and J ends lost 5 bases and 1 base respectively, with 5 bases between them. The CDR3 length is 12 residues. The CDR3 region is CSVQVNTGELFF. CDR3 coding DNA: TGCAGCGTTCAAGTGAACACCGGGGAGCTGTTTTTT.

This clonotype appeared a few times. The V gene is TRBV13, the J gene TRBJ2-7; TRBD2 matches 8 bases. The V segment lost 1 base and the J segment 6 bases; nucleotides outside the gene matches: 8. CDR3 length: 15 residues. Germline assignment: CDR1 PRHDT and CDR2 FYEKMQ (reference sequence). CDR3 coding DNA: TGTGCCAGCAGCTTAGTGTCGGGGGGGACTGTCGAGCAGTACTTC. Protein: CASSLVSGGTVEQYF.

Only a few counts were recorded for this clonotype. The J gene is TRBJ2-5, the V gene TRBV7-2; D not resolved. The CDR3 is 12 amino acids. Germline V gives CDR1 SGHTA, CDR2 FQGNSA. Trimming left V 5 bases short and J 1 base short, with 5 bases between. The CDR3 here is CASSRSQETQYF. DNA for the CDR3: TGTGCCAGCAGCCGGTCCCAAGAGACCCAGTACTTC.

This clonotype came up once. This chain joins TRBV30 and TRBJ2-7, with unresolved D. This CDR3 has 12 residues. Trimming took off 0 bases at V and 5 bases at J, with 8 bases between the two ends. Germline CDR1 and CDR2: GTSNPN and SVGIG (reference sequence). CDR3 sequence: CAWSVRVHEQYF. CDR3 nucleotide sequence: TGTGCCTGGAGTGTACGAGTCCACGAGCAGTACTTC. Complete variable domain (other parts from reference TRBV30 and TRBJ2-7): SQTIHQWPATLVQPVGSPLSLECTVEGTSNPNLYWYRQAAGRGLQLLFYSVGIGQISSEVPQNLSASRPQDRQFILSSKKLLLSDSGFYLCAWSVRVHEQYFGPGTRLTVT.

This rearrangement joins TRBV24-1 to TRBJ1-1; the match to TRBD1 covers 7 bases. The CDR3 spans 17 residues. V lost 8 bases, J lost 0 bases, and 14 bases stayed unmatched. Germline V CDR1 and CDR2: KGHDR, SFDVKD. The CDR3 DNA sequence: TGTGCCACCACCCTGTCCGGGACAGTGCTTTTGAACACTGAAGCTTTCTTT. Translating it yields CATTLSGTVLLNTEAFF.

The chain links TRBV5-5 to TRBJ1-2; 7 bases align to TRBD1. Looked up from germline, CDR1 is SGHKS and CDR2 is YYEKEE (reference sequence). V lost 4 bases, J lost 7 bases, and 7 bases stayed unmatched. The CDR3 totals 13 residues. The CDR3 sequence: CASSLDRLIGYTF. Written as DNA, the CDR3 is TGTGCCAGCAGCCTGGACAGGCTCATTGGCTACACCTTC. Filled out from reference TRBV5-5 and TRBJ1-2, the complete variable domain reads DAGVTQSPTHLIKTRGQQVTLRCSPISGHKSVSWYQQVLGQGPQFIFQYYEKEERGRGNFPDRFSARQFPNYSSELNVNALLLGDSALYLCASSLDRLIGYTFGSGTRLTVV.

The table lists this clonotype with a few counts. CDR3 protein: CAIMDGANYGYTF. The CDR3 nucleotides read TGTGCCATCATGGACGGTGCTAACTATGGCTACACCTTC. The chain combines TRBV10-3 with TRBJ1-2; D is ambiguous. Germline V CDR1 and CDR2: ENHRY, SYGVKD. Trimming removed 7 bases from V and 0 bases from J, with 9 bases in between. The length of the CDR3 is 13 residues.

Only a few counts were recorded for this clonotype. The chain combines TRBV30 with TRBJ2-5; D possibly corresponds to TRBD2 (6 bases). Looked up from germline, CDR1 is GTSNPN and CDR2 is SVGIG (reference sequence). V lost 0 bases to trimming and J lost 5 bases, with 16 bases between them. The CDR3 totals 15 residues. The CDR3 protein is CAWSVAGLDRETQYF. DNA of the CDR3: TGTGCCTGGAGTGTAGCGGGCCTCGACCGGGAGACCCAGTACTTC.

This clonotype was counted between two and nine times. The chain carries TRBV9 and TRBJ2-1; TRBD2 matches 13 bases. The CDR3 spans 19 residues. After removal of 4 bases from V and 9 bases from J, the junction contained 19 bases not matched to a gene. Germline V lookup: CDR1 SGDLS, CDR2 YYNGEE. The CDR3 bases are TGTGCCAGCAGCAACCCGGGACTAGCGGGGCCTCAGACTCCGGGTGAGCAGTTCTTC. Protein sequence: CASSNPGLAGPQTPGEQFF.

This clonotype has ten or more counts. The chain couples TRBV2 to TRBJ2-1; 7 bases line up with TRBD2. Germline V gene lookup returns CDR1 SNHLY and CDR2 FYNNEI. The CDR3 has 10 residues. Trimming cost V 8 bases and J 8 bases; bases outside gene matches: 0. The CDR3 DNA reads as TGTGCCAGCGGGAGGGATGAGCAGTTCTTC. The encoded protein is CASGRDEQFF.

The table lists this clonotype with a few counts. The chain carries TRBV19 and TRBJ1-2, with 9 bases fitting TRBD1. Germline CDR1 reads LNHDA; CDR2 reads SQIVND (reference sequence). The ends lost 3 bases at V and 6 bases at J; junction bases unmatched: 5. This CDR3 is built from 14 residues. For the CDR3, the DNA is TGTGCCAGTAGTATCGGGACAGGGACTGATGGCTACACCTTC. It encodes CASSIGTGTDGYTF.

This clonotype was seen a few times. This rearrangement joins TRBV12-3 or TRBV12-4 to TRBJ1-1, with D possibly TRBD1 on 5 matching bases. V lost 8 bases to trimming and J lost 5 bases, with 12 bases between them. This CDR3 comprises 12 residues. In DNA, the CDR3 is TGTGCCAGCGTATTTGGGGGAACTGAAGCTTTCTTT. Encoded protein: CASVFGGTEAFF.

This chain uses TRBV18 with TRBJ1-1, with D unresolved. Trimming removed 6 bases from V and 5 bases from J, with 16 bases in between. This CDR3 is built from 14 residues. Germline loops: CDR1 KGHSH, CDR2 LQKENI. CDR3 nucleotides: TGTGCCAGCTCCTCGGGGAGCGCGGGGACTGAAGCTTTCTTT. Translated: CASSSGSAGTEAFF.

The chain employs TRBV5-4 and TRBJ2-4, with 9 bases aligning to TRBD1. From germline, CDR1 is SGHNT and CDR2 YYREEE (reference sequence). The CDR3 is 17 residues long. V was clipped by 3 bases and J by 1 base; unmatched bases: 8. DNA of the CDR3: TGTGCCAGCAGCTCGGGACAGGGCGGCGTGGCCAAAAACATTCAGTACTTC. This sequence encodes CASSSGQGGVAKNIQYF.

This chain uses TRBV29-1 with TRBJ2-7; 11 nucleotides align to TRBD2. The CDR3 is 14 residues long. The germline gives CDR1 SQVTM, CDR2 ANQGSEA. Unmatched junction bases numbered 7, after V lost 3 bases and J lost 6 bases. DNA for the CDR3: TGCAGCGTTGACGCCTCCGGGACTAGCGGCGAGCAGTACTTC. Its translation: CSVDASGTSGEQYF.

CDR3 sequence: CASSSPHYYSNQPQHF. CDR3 coding DNA: TGTGCCAGCAGTTCCCCCCACTATTATAGCAATCAGCCCCAGCATTTT. The V and J genes are TRBV6-2 or TRBV6-3 and TRBJ1-5; unclear D gene. The germline V gene encodes CDR1 MNHEY and CDR2 SVGEGT. With 4 bases removed from V and 0 bases from J, the gap between germline ends came to 13 bases. This CDR3 is 16 amino acids long.

This clonotype was seen a few times. V gene TRBV2 combines with J gene TRBJ2-3; D remains ambiguous. This CDR3 spans 14 amino acids. Deletions cut 8 bases from V and 0 bases from J, with 12 bases between. Germline values: CDR1 SNHLY, CDR2 FYNNEI. CDR3 sequence reads: CASWSPSSTDTQYF. CDR3 coding DNA: TGTGCCAGCTGGAGTCCCTCTAGCACAGATACGCAGTATTTT.

This chain joins TRBV20-1 and TRBJ2-1, with unresolved D. V was trimmed by 5 bases and J by 2 bases, leaving 13 bases between them. The germline V gene encodes CDR1 DFQATT and CDR2 SNEGSKA (reference sequence). CDR3 length: 14 amino acids. CDR3 residues: CSAPPASPYNEQFF. The DNA for the CDR3 is TGCAGTGCTCCCCCGGCATCACCCTACAATGAGCAGTTCTTC.

This rearrangement joins TRBV3-1 to TRBJ2-3; 9 positions agree with TRBD2. Germline trimming cut 4 bases from V and 5 bases from J; bases unmatched to any gene: 4. Germline lookup yields CDR1 LGHDT and CDR2 YNNKEL (reference sequence). The CDR3 length is 14 residues. CDR3 in DNA: TGTGCCAGCAGCCCGCTAGCGGGACGAGATACGCAGTATTTT. As protein: CASSPLAGRDTQYF.

V and J are TRBV25-1 and TRBJ2-3; TRBD2 is a possible D gene (5 bases). Trimming removed 3 bases at V and 4 bases at J, with 17 bases between. Germline lookup yields CDR1 MGHDK and CDR2 SYGVNS. CDR3 length: 16 amino acids. CDR3 DNA: TGTGCCAGCAGTGATACGGTACTAGGCCTGTCAGATACGCAGTATTTT. This sequence encodes CASSDTVLGLSDTQYF. The complete variable domain, with remaining parts taken from reference TRBV25-1 and TRBJ2-3, reads EADIYQTPRYLVIGTGKKITLECSQTMGHDKMYWYQQDPGMELHLIHYSYGVNSTEKGDLSSESTVSRIRTEHFPLTLESARPSHTSQYLCASSDTVLGLSDTQYFGPGTRLTVL.

The rearrangement joins TRBV7-9 to TRBJ2-7; D may be TRBD2 (6 bases). Germline V gene data show CDR1 as SEHNR and CDR2 as FQNEAQ (reference sequence). With 5 bases removed from V and 2 bases from J, the gap between germline ends came to 16 bases. This CDR3 comprises 15 residues. The chain's CDR3 is CASSPSGTHAYEQYF. In DNA, the CDR3 is TGTGCCAGCAGCCCGTCCGGGACTCATGCCTACGAGCAGTACTTC.

This clonotype was counted between two and nine times. The chain employs TRBV5-1 and TRBJ1-1; D gene uncertain. The CDR3 loop spans 15 amino acids. CDR1 SGHRS and CDR2 YFSETQ come from the germline V gene. The V end lost 1 base, the J end lost 1 base, and 11 bases lay between the germline ends. The DNA of the CDR3 is TGCGCCAGCAGCTTGTACGGCTTAGGGAACACTGAAGCTTTCTTT. Its protein is CASSLYGLGNTEAFF.

This clonotype was seen a handful of times. This chain links TRBV5-1 with TRBJ1-1; D is unresolved. Per the germline V gene, CDR1 is SGHRS and CDR2 is YFSETQ. Trimming removed 4 bases at V and 3 bases at J, with 13 bases between. There are 14 residues in the CDR3. The CDR3 is CASSVRLGDTEAFF. Here the CDR3 DNA reads TGCGCCAGCAGCGTAAGACTTGGGGACACTGAAGCTTTCTTT. Combining the CDR3 with reference TRBV5-1 and TRBJ1-1 gives the whole variable domain KAGVTQTPRYLIKTRGQQVTLSCSPISGHRSVSWYQQTPGQGLQFLFEYFSETQRNKGNFPGRFSGRQFSNSRSEMNVSTLELGDSALYLCASSVRLGDTEAFFGQGTRLTVV.